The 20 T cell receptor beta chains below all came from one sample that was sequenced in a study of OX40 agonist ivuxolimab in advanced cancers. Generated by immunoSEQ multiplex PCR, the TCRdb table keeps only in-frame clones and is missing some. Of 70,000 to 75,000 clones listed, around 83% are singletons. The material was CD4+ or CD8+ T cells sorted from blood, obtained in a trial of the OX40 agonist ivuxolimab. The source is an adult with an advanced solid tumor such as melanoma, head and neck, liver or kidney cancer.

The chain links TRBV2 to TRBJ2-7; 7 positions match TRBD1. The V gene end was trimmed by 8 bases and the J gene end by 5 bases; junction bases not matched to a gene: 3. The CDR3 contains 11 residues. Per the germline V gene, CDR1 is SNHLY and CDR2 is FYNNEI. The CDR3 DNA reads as TGTGCCAGCTACAGGGGTCACGAGCAGTACTTC. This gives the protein CASYRGHEQYF.

The CDR3 is CASSSRLSGQFF. CDR3 DNA sequence: TGTGCCAGCAGTTCCCGATTAAGCGGGCAGTTCTTC. The chain uses TRBV6-5 and TRBJ2-1; weak D call: TRBD2 (5 bases). V lost 4 bases to trimming and J lost 12 bases, with 13 bases between them. Germline CDR1 MNHEY, CDR2 SVGAGI. CDR3 size: 12 residues.

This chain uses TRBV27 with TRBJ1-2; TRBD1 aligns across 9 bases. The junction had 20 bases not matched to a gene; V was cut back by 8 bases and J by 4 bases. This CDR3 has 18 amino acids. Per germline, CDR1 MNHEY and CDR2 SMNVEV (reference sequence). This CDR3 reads CASRTAGQGFLWTYGYTF. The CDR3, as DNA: TGTGCCAGCCGAACAGCGGGACAGGGCTTCCTCTGGACCTATGGCTACACCTTC.

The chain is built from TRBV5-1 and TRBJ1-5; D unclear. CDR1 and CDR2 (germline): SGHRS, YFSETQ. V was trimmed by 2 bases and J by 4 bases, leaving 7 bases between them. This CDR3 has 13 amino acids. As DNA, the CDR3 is TGCGCCAGCAGCTTTGGCCCGAATCAGCCCCAGCATTTT. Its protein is CASSFGPNQPQHF.

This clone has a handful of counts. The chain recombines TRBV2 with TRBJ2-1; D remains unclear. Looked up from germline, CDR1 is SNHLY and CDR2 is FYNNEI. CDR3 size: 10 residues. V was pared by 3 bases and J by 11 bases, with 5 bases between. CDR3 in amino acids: CASSESKQFF. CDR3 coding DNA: TGTGCCAGCAGTGAGTCTAAGCAGTTCTTC.

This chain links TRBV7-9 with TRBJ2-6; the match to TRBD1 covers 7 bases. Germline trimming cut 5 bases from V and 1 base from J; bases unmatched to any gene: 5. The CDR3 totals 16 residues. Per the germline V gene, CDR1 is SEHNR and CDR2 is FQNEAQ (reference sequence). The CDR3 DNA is TGTGCCAGCAGCGCACGACAGGGTTCTGGGGCCAACGTCCTGACTTTC. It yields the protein CASSARQGSGANVLTF. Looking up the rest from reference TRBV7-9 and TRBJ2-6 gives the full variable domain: DTGVSQNPRHKITKRGQNVTFRCDPISEHNRLYWYRQTLGQGPEFLTYFQNEAQLEKSRLLSDRFSAERPKGSFSTLEIQRTEQGDSAMYLCASSARQGSGANVLTFGAGSRLTVL.

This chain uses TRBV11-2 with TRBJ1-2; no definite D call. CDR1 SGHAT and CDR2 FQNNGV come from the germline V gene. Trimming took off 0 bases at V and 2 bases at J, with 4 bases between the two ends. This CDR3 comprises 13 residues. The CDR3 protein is CASSLDRNYGYTF. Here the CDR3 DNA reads TGTGCCAGCAGCTTAGATCGGAACTATGGCTACACCTTC.

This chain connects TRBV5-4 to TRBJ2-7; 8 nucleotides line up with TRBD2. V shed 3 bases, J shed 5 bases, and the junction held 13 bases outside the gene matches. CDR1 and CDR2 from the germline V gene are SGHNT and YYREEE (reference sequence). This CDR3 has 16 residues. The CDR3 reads CASSSLFGGGPHEQYF. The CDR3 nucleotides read TGTGCCAGCAGCTCTCTCTTTGGCGGGGGGCCTCACGAGCAGTACTTC.

CDR3 sequence reads: CASSSQSSSVLTF. The DNA for the CDR3 is TGTGCCAGCAGTTCTCAATCCTCCAGCGTCCTGACTTTC. The gene calls are TRBV28 and TRBJ2-6, with D hard to call. CDR1 and CDR2 from the germline V gene are MDHEN and SYDVKM. CDR3 length: 13 residues. Trimming shortened V by 4 bases and J by 12 bases, and 13 bases separated the two germline ends.

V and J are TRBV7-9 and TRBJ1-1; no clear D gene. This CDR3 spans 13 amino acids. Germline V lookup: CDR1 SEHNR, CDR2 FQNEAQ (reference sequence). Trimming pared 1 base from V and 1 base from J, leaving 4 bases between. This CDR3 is CASSLDQNTEAFF. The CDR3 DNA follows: TGTGCCAGCAGCTTAGATCAGAACACTGAAGCTTTCTTT. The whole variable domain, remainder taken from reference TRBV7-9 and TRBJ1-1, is DTGVSQNPRHKITKRGQNVTFRCDPISEHNRLYWYRQTLGQGPEFLTYFQNEAQLEKSRLLSDRFSAERPKGSFSTLEIQRTEQGDSAMYLCASSLDQNTEAFFGQGTRLTVV.

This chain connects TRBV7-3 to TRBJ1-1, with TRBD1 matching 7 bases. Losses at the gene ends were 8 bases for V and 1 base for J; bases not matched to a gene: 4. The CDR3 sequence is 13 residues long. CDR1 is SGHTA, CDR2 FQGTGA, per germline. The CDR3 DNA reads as TGTGCCAGCGCCGGGACAGCGAACACTGAAGCTTTCTTT. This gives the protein CASAGTANTEAFF.

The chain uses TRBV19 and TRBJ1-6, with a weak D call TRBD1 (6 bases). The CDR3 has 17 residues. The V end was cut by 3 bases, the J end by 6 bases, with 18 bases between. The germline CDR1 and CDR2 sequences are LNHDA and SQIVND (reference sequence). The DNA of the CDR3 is TGTGCCAGTAGTATGGGGGGCGGCGCGGAACCTAATTCACCCCTCCACTTT. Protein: CASSMGGGAEPNSPLHF.

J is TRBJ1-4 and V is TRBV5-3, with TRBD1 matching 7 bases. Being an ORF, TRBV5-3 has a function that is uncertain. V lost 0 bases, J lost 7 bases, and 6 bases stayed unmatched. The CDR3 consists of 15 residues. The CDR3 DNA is TGTGCCAGAAGCTTGGGACAGGGAGTGGGTGAAAAACTGTTTTTT. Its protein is CARSLGQGVGEKLFF.

The CDR3: CASSRGDRGIPPLHF. In DNA, the CDR3 is TGTGCCAGCAGTCGAGGGGACAGGGGCATTCCCCCCCTCCACTTT. The J gene is TRBJ1-6, the V gene TRBV6-5; 10 bases fit TRBD1. V lost 5 bases to trimming and J lost 13 bases; unmatched junction nucleotides: 11. Germline assignment: CDR1 MNHEY and CDR2 SVGAGI. This CDR3 comprises 15 residues.

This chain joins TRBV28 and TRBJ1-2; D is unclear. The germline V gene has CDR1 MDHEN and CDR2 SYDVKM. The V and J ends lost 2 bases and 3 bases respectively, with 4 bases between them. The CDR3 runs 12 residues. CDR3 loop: CASSLRHYGYTF. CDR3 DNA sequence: TGTGCCAGCAGTTTAAGGCACTATGGCTACACCTTC.

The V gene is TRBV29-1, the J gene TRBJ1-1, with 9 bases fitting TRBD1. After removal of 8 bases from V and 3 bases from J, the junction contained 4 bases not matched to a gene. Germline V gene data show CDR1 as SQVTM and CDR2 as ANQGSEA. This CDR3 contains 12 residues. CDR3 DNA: TGCAGCACCTGGACAGGGGACACTGAAGCTTTCTTT. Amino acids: CSTWTGDTEAFF.

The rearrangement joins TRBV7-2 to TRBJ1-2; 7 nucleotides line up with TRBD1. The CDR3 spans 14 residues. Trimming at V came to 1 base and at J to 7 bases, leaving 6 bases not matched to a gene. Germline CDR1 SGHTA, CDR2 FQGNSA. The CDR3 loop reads CASSLGTGGRGYTF. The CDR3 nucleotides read TGTGCCAGCAGCTTAGGGACAGGAGGTCGTGGCTACACCTTC.

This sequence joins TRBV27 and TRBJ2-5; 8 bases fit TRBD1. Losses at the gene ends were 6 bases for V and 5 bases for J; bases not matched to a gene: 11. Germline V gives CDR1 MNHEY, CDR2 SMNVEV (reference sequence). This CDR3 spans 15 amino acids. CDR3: CASRDRGWFAETQYF. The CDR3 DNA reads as TGTGCCAGCAGAGACAGGGGTTGGTTCGCGGAGACCCAGTACTTC.

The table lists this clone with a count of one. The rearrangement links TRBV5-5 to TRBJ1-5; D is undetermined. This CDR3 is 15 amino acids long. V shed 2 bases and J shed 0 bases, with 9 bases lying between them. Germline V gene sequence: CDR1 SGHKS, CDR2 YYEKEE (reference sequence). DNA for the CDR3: TGTGCCAGCAGCTTAGGGCTTTATAGCAATCAGCCCCAGCATTTT. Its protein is CASSLGLYSNQPQHF.

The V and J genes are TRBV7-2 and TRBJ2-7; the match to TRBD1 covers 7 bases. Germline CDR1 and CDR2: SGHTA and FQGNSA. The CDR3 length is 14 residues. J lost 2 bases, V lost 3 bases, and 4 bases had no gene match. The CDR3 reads CASSFRDSPYEQYF. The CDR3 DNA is TGTGCCAGCAGCTTCCGGGACAGTCCCTACGAGCAGTACTTC.